These 24 T cell receptor beta chains share one sample of origin, sequenced in a study of T cell repertoires in cytomegalovirus infection. TCRdb itself ran the reads through MiXCR, one entry per CDR3 protein. The profile shows around 770,000 distinct CDR3 sequences, about 28% of them singletons. These receptors have no known antigen. The sample was cultured CD8+ T cells from PBMCs, taken from culture after CMV antigen stimulation. The receptor source for this set is a human donor in good health (CMV status not recorded). Some clones in this sample may be carry-over from other donors' samples.

This chain uses TRBV19 with TRBJ2-7; 7 bases match TRBD1. Germline V gene sequence: CDR1 LNHDA, CDR2 SQIVND (reference sequence). Losses at the gene ends were 0 bases for V and 2 bases for J; bases not matched to a gene: 7. There are 16 residues in the CDR3. CDR3 protein: CASSIDHRGSTYEQYF. The CDR3 DNA follows: TGTGCCAGTAGTATAGATCACAGGGGAAGTACCTACGAGCAGTACTTC.

This clonotype was observed a single time. This chain uses TRBV12-3 or TRBV12-4 with TRBJ1-1; D ambiguous. This CDR3 has 17 amino acids. V lost 2 bases, J lost 0 bases, and 16 bases lay in between. This CDR3 is CASSLSPQVDMNTEAFF. In nucleotides, the CDR3 is TGTGCCAGCAGTTTATCCCCCCAGGTGGATATGAACACTGAAGCTTTCTTT.

The V and J genes are TRBV14 and TRBJ2-7; TRBD1 is a possible D gene (6 bases). CDR1 is SGHDN, CDR2 FVKESK, per germline. Between the trimmed V and J ends, which lost 0 bases and 2 bases, there was a span of 8 bases. This CDR3 comprises 14 residues. CDR3: CASSQDTGTYEQYF. The CDR3 DNA sequence: TGTGCCAGCAGCCAAGATACAGGGACCTACGAGCAGTACTTC.

V and J are TRBV10-3 and TRBJ2-1; 8 bases map to TRBD2. Germline values: CDR1 ENHRY, CDR2 SYGVKD. The CDR3 runs 15 residues. V lost 1 base, J lost 7 bases, and 6 bases stayed unmatched. Here the CDR3 reads CAISEWGGGTNEQFF. In nucleotides, the CDR3 is TGTGCCATCAGTGAGTGGGGCGGGGGGACTAATGAGCAGTTCTTC.

The rearrangement joins TRBV19 to TRBJ1-6; D is undetermined. The CDR3 is 16 residues long. The germline CDR1 and CDR2 sequences are LNHDA and SQIVND (reference sequence). V dropped 3 bases and J dropped 12 bases, with 21 bases sitting between them. The CDR3: CASSIRSEMNSRPLHF. In nucleotides, the CDR3 is TGTGCCAGTAGTATTCGGTCAGAGATGAATTCAAGACCCCTCCACTTT. The whole variable domain, remainder taken from reference TRBV19 and TRBJ1-6, is DGGITQSPKYLFRKEGQNVTLSCEQNLNHDAMYWYRQDPGQGLRLIYYSQIVNDFQKGDIAEGYSVSREKKESFPLTVTSAQKNPTAFYLCASSIRSEMNSRPLHFGNGTRLTVT.

This chain links TRBV7-3 with TRBJ2-1; 9 nucleotides agree with TRBD2. Germline CDR1 and CDR2: SGHTA and FQGTGA. The junction had 6 bases not matched to a gene; V was cut back by 1 base and J by 5 bases. The length of the CDR3 is 16 residues. The DNA of the CDR3 is TGTGCCAGCAGCTTAAGGGCTAGCGGGATCAACAATGAGCAGTTCTTC. It is translated as CASSLRASGINNEQFF.

The chain combines TRBV7-6 with TRBJ1-5; 7 nucleotides align to TRBD1. This CDR3 contains 16 residues. CDR1 and CDR2 (germline): SGHVS, FNYEAQ. V lost 4 bases and J lost 2; bases outside the gene matches: 8. CDR3: CASSSTGAAGNQPQHF. The DNA for the CDR3 is TGTGCCAGCAGCTCTACAGGGGCCGCGGGCAATCAGCCCCAGCATTTT.

The J gene is TRBJ1-5, the V gene TRBV19, with TRBD1 matching 11 bases. V trimming: 9 bases; J trimming: 7 bases; junction bases outside the gene matches: 14. This CDR3 region has 16 residues. The germline V gene has CDR1 LNHDA and CDR2 SQIVND (reference sequence). CDR3 sequence (DNA): TGTGCCAGGCACGGACAGGGGGCGGCGGTGATACAGCCCCAGCATTTT. The encoded protein is CARHGQGAAVIQPQHF.

The V gene is TRBV7-6, the J gene TRBJ2-1, with 9 positions matching TRBD2. Germline CDR1 and CDR2: SGHVS and FNYEAQ. Trimming took 5 bases from V and 3 from J; bases not matched to a gene: 8. This CDR3 is 16 amino acids long. Here the CDR3 DNA reads TGTGCCAGCAGCCTATCTAGCGGGGAGATCTACAATGAGCAGTTCTTC. It is translated as CASSLSSGEIYNEQFF. Drawing the rest from reference TRBV7-6 and TRBJ2-1, the complete variable domain is GAGVSQSPRYKVTKRGQDVALRCDPISGHVSLYWYRQALGQGPEFLTYFNYEAQQDKSGLPNDRFSAERPEGSISTLTIQRTEQRDSAMYRCASSLSSGEIYNEQFFGPGTRLTVL.

This rearrangement joins TRBV7-9 to TRBJ2-5; D might be TRBD1 or TRBD2, each matching 5 bases. The CDR3 spans 15 residues. Germline CDR1 SEHNR, CDR2 FQNEAQ (reference sequence). Trimming took off 2 bases at V and 2 bases at J, with 12 bases between the two ends. In nucleotides, the CDR3 is TGTGCCAGCAGCTTATGGCAGGGCGGGCAAGAGACCCAGTACTTC. Residues: CASSLWQGGQETQYF.

In its sample, this clonotype was seen a few times. V is TRBV19 and J is TRBJ1-1; 10 bases fit TRBD1. CDR3 length: 14 residues. V shed 3 bases, J shed 5 bases, and the junction held 3 bases outside the gene matches. The germline CDR1 and CDR2 sequences are LNHDA and SQIVND (reference sequence). The CDR3 spells CASSMTGGGTEAFF. CDR3 nucleotide sequence: TGTGCCAGTAGTATGACAGGGGGCGGTACTGAAGCTTTCTTT.

This clonotype was found a few times. CDR3 in DNA: TGTGCCAGCAGCTTGGCTAGCGGAGACTACTACGAGCAGTACTTC. It translates to CASSLASGDYYEQYF. V is TRBV5-5 and J is TRBJ2-7; 7 positions agree with TRBD2. The CDR3 length is 15 residues. Trimming cost V 0 bases and J 3 bases; bases outside gene matches: 6. Germline V gives CDR1 SGHKS, CDR2 YYEKEE (reference sequence).

This chain uses TRBV5-1 with TRBJ1-1; 8 bases agree with TRBD1. V lost 2 bases, J lost 7 bases, and 7 bases stayed unmatched. CDR3 length equals 14 residues. The germline V gene has CDR1 SGHRS and CDR2 YFSETQ. CDR3 protein: CASSLIRGQVEAFF. The CDR3 DNA sequence: TGCGCCAGCAGCTTAATCAGGGGGCAAGTTGAAGCTTTCTTT.

Notes on this clonotype: One end of the junction fails to match germline, which may point to a read error. This sequence joins TRBV7-7 and TRBJ2-1; 8 nucleotides agree with TRBD1. Germline CDR1 is SSHAT and CDR2 is FNYEAQ (reference sequence). This CDR3 has 14 residues. CDR3 bases: TGTGCTAGCAGCTTAGGGCAGGGGGCGACTGAGCAGTTCTTC. Its translation is CASSLGQGATEQFF. The full variable domain, with the rest looked up from reference TRBV7-7 and TRBJ2-1, is GAGVSQSPRYKVTKRGQDVTLRCDPISSHATLYWYQQALGQGPEFLTYFNYEAQPDKSGLPSDRFSAERPEGSISTLTIQRTEQRDSAMYRCASSLGQGATEQFFGPGTRLTVL.

This clonotype was detected ten times or more. The chain links TRBV7-2 to TRBJ1-1, with D unclear. The V gene lost 2 bases and the J gene lost 0 bases, with 7 bases spanning the gap. Germline V gene lookup returns CDR1 SGHTA and CDR2 FQGNSA. There are 14 residues in the CDR3. The CDR3 protein is CASSLYDMNTEAFF. Written as DNA, the CDR3 is TGTGCCAGCAGCTTATACGACATGAACACTGAAGCTTTCTTT. Full variable domain (missing parts from reference TRBV7-2 and TRBJ1-1): GAGVSQSPSNKVTEKGKDVELRCDPISGHTALYWYRQSLGQGLEFLIYFQGNSAPDKSGLPSDRFSAERTGGSVSTLTIQRTQQEDSAVYLCASSLYDMNTEAFFGQGTRLTVV.

The V gene is TRBV29-1, the J gene TRBJ1-4; D uncertain. The germline V gene has CDR1 SQVTM and CDR2 ANQGSEA. The CDR3 loop spans 13 amino acids. V lost 7 bases to trimming and J lost 8 bases, with 17 bases between them. Here the CDR3 reads CSAFLPGGEKLFF. The CDR3, as DNA: TGCAGCGCGTTCCTCCCGGGAGGGGAAAAACTGTTTTTT.

A few counts support this clonotype. V gene TRBV6-1 combines with J gene TRBJ2-7, with 7 bases identical to TRBD1. Per the germline V gene, CDR1 is MNHNS and CDR2 is SASEGT. This CDR3 contains 14 residues. The J segment lost 4 bases and the V segment lost 4 bases, leaving 7 bases of the junction unmatched. The CDR3 region has the DNA TGTGCCAGCAGTGGCCCCGGGACAGTTTACGAGCAGTACTTC. Translation gives CASSGPGTVYEQYF.

This clonotype was picked up many times. The rearrangement joins TRBV6-5 to TRBJ2-3; D may correspond to TRBD1 or TRBD2 (5 bases each). V was trimmed by 2 bases and J by 6 bases, leaving 9 bases between them. The CDR3 is 13 residues long. The germline V gene encodes CDR1 MNHEY and CDR2 SVGAGI. CDR3 nucleotide sequence: TGTGCCAGCAGTTACCGGGGCGAGGATACGCAGTATTTT. This gives the protein CASSYRGEDTQYF.

The genes are TRBV6-1 and TRBJ1-1, with D uncertain. There are 13 residues in the CDR3. From germline, CDR1 is MNHNS and CDR2 SASEGT. V was shortened by 7 bases and J by 0 bases, with 9 bases between the two germline ends. CDR3 nucleotides: TGTGCCAGCAAGACTAGCCTGAACACTGAAGCTTTCTTT. Protein: CASKTSLNTEAFF.

V usage is TRBV11-1 and J usage is TRBJ2-7, with 12 bases aligning to TRBD1. CDR1 and CDR2 (germline): SGHAT, FQDESV (reference sequence). Trimming at V came to 5 bases and at J to 4 bases, leaving 6 bases not matched to a gene. The CDR3 runs to 15 residues. CDR3: CASSALGQGAYEQYF. CDR3 coding DNA: TGTGCCAGCAGCGCACTGGGACAGGGGGCTTACGAGCAGTACTTC. Drawing the rest from reference TRBV11-1 and TRBJ2-7, the complete variable domain is EAEVAQSPRYKITEKSQAVAFWCDPISGHATLYWYRQILGQGPELLVQFQDESVVDDSQLPKDRFSAERLKGVDSTLKIQPAELGDSAMYLCASSALGQGAYEQYFGPGTRLTVT.

The chain couples TRBV27 to TRBJ2-5; 10 bases are a match to TRBD2. This CDR3 spans 16 amino acids. V lost 6 bases to trimming and J lost 5 bases; unmatched junction nucleotides: 12. From germline, CDR1 is MNHEY and CDR2 SMNVEV (reference sequence). The CDR3 region has the DNA TGTGCCAGCAGGTTTAGAGGGACTAGCGATGGGGAGACCCAGTACTTC. This encodes CASRFRGTSDGETQYF.

This clonotype was seen a handful of times. V usage is TRBV6-5 and J usage is TRBJ2-1; the match to TRBD2 covers 13 bases. This CDR3 has 18 residues. The germline V gene encodes CDR1 MNHEY and CDR2 SVGAGI. The V gene end was trimmed by 0 bases and the J gene end by 9 bases; junction bases not matched to a gene: 11. DNA for the CDR3: TGTGCCAGCAGTTACTCGAGAGCGGGACTAGCGGGGAGGCGTGAGCAGTTCTTC. It is translated as CASSYSRAGLAGRREQFF.

This rearrangement joins TRBV7-6 to TRBJ2-7, with D possibly TRBD2 on 6 matching bases. The germline gives CDR1 SGHVS, CDR2 FNYEAQ. The CDR3 runs to 14 residues. The germline V and J ends were trimmed by 3 bases and 1 base, with 10 bases remaining between them. This CDR3 is CASSFGGESYEQYF. The CDR3 bases are TGTGCCAGCAGCTTCGGAGGGGAATCCTACGAGCAGTACTTC. The full variable domain, its missing parts supplied by reference TRBV7-6 and TRBJ2-7, is GAGVSQSPRYKVTKRGQDVALRCDPISGHVSLYWYRQALGQGPEFLTYFNYEAQQDKSGLPNDRFSAERPEGSISTLTIQRTEQRDSAMYRCASSFGGESYEQYFGPGTRLTVT.

This clonotype was found a few times. The rearrangement uses TRBV7-6 and TRBJ1-1, with D possibly TRBD1 on 6 matching bases. The CDR3 totals 14 residues. Germline CDR1 SGHVS, CDR2 FNYEAQ. Trimming shortened V by 1 base and J by 11 bases, and 17 bases separated the two germline ends. The CDR3 reads CASSLERTASMAFF. CDR3 coding DNA: TGTGCCAGCAGCTTAGAAAGGACAGCTTCAATGGCTTTCTTT.